The clone carrying this T cell receptor (beta chain) was counted at least ten times. Its antigen is unknown. The CDR3 is 13 amino acids. Germline CDR1 and CDR2: SGHNT and YENEEA. The ends were cut back, 3 bases at V and 8 bases at J, with 13 bases in the middle. The authors made TCR beta libraries by quantitative 5'-RACE with molecular barcodes. MiXCR was run by TCRdb on the 5' RACE reads, yielding one entry per CDR3 protein. The sample shows 250,000 to 400,000 distinct CDR3 sequences, around 10% of them seen only once. The sample belongs to a study of CD8 T cells in ankylosing spondylitis. Study-wide results and caveats: Earlier work had already found some motif variants in reactive arthritis synovial fluid and blood.

The clonotype comes from a female donor with ankylosing spondylitis or in good health (not recorded which). The chain uses TRBV11-3 and TRBJ1-2; weak D call: TRBD1 (5 bases). Material: blood, either unsorted or a sorted T cell fraction (not recorded which). The CDR3 DNA is TGTGCCAGCAGCTTCGCTCCAGGGATAGGCTACACCTTC. It yields the protein CASSFAPGIGYTF.